This T cell receptor beta chain was profiled in a study of beta chain features in type 1 diabetes. Study overall: Cell yields, age and gender were similar between patients and healthy donors.

Expressed TCRB transcripts were sequenced after all isolated RNA was converted to cDNA. The data were produced by immunoSEQ multiplex PCR, yet TCRdb's version contains in-frame clones alone and is incomplete. Of over 150,000 clones in the sample, over 9% were seen once. Broader study findings: Type 1 diabetes patients had TCRB CDR3s that were shorter (moderately but significantly so) in all four CD4+ subsets.

Comments on this clone: Its antigen is currently unknown.

The sequence came from a man younger than 40 with type 1 diabetes. Sequencing was performed on central memory CD4+ T cells from blood.

The DNA for the CDR3 is TGTGCCAGCAGCTCGGGGTTAGGTTCCTACAATGAGCAGTTCTTC. Protein: CASSSGLGSYNEQFF. The J gene is TRBJ2-1, the V gene TRBV11-2; the D gene is possibly TRBD2 (5 bases). V was clipped by 4 bases and J by 1 base, with 11 bases between them. Germline CDR1 SGHAT, CDR2 FQNNGV. There are 15 residues in the CDR3.